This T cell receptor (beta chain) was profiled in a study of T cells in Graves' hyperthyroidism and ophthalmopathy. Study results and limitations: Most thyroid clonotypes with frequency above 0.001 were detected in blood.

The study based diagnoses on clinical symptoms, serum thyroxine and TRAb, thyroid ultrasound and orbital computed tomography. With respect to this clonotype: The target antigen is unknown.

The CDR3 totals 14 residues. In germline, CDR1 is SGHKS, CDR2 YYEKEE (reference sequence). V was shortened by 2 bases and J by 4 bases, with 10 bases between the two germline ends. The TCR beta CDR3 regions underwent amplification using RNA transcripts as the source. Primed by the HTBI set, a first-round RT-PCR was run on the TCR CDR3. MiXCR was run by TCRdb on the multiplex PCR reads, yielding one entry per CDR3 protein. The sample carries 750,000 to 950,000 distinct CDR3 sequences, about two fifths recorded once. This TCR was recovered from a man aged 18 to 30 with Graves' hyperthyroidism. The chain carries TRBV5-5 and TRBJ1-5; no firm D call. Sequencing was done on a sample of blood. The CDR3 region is CASSLTQLNQPQHF. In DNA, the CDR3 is TGTGCCAGCAGCTTAACTCAGCTGAATCAGCCCCAGCATTTT.